This T cell receptor (beta chain) appears in the sequencing data of a study of blood T cell repertoires in COVID-19. Everyone who took part was about 18 to 89 years old, and they came from about two dozen US areas. The CDR3 is 13 amino acids. Germline CDR1 is SGHKS and CDR2 is YYEKEE (reference sequence). Trimming left V 3 bases short and J 0 bases short, with 7 bases between. Produced via immunoSEQ multiplex PCR; TCRdb's table is partial and in-frame only. The data contain 150,000 to 200,000 clones, 80% to 90% of them singletons. The specimen was PBMCs or T cells enriched from blood (not recorded which). This sequence was found in a woman aged 50 to 65 who had recovered from COVID-19. This rearrangement joins TRBV5-5 to TRBJ2-7; D is ambiguous. The CDR3 bases are TGTGCCAGCAGCTCGCCACTCTCCTACGAGCAGTACTTC. Amino acids: CASSSPLSYEQYF.